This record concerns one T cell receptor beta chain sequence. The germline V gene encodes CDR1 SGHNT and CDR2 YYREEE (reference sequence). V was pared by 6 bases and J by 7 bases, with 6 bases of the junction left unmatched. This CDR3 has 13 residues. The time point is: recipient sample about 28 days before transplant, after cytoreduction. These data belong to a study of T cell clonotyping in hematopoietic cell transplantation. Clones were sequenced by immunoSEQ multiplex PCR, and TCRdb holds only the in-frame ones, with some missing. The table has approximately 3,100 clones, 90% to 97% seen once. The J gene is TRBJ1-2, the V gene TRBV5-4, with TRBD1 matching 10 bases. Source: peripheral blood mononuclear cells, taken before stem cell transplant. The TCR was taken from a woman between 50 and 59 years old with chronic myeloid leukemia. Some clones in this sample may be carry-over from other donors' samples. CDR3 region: CASKRQGAGGYTF. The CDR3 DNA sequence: TGTGCCAGCAAAAGACAGGGGGCAGGTGGCTACACCTTC.